This T cell receptor (beta chain) was retrieved from a study of a mutant IDH1 vaccine in newly diagnosed glioma (dated by TCRdb to the early 2020s). Study-level background: Patients received eight vaccinations in weeks 1, 3, 5, 7, 11, 15, 19 and 23, corresponding to visits V03 through V10. Vaccination began 4-6 weeks after radiotherapy alone, or alongside temozolomide cycles in the chemotherapy-containing groups. Of the approximately 33 treated patients, 62.5% were male and approximately 40% were female, and a mean age of 40.4 years was recorded. Prior to enrollment, patients had been given standard therapy consisting of radiotherapy alone, temozolomide alone, or radiochemotherapy with temozolomide, with the combination given to most patients. Peripheral blood was collected at six visits: V03 (baseline), V05, V07, V10, V12 and V13. Longitudinal TCRB deep sequencing was performed for about two dozen treated patients wherever samples were available for exploratory analyses.

Libraries came from the immunoSEQ multiplex PCR assay. Rearranged TCR beta chain sequences were amplified using the hsTCRB Kit according to the manufacturer's protocol. Sequencing of TCRB libraries was carried out on an Illumina MiSeq. From the authors' description of their analysis: The kit vendor's proprietary platform handled demultiplexing, trimming and gene mapping. TCRdb limited this immuneACCESS table to in-frame rearrangements with V and J called. A share of clones is missing; checked studies link under half to unresolved V genes, and the rest is unexplained. The DNA was the basis for D and trimming; V, J and clone size are from that table. The sample data list about 62,000 clones, and 89% of these were observed just once. Jointly, the top ten make up 1.5% to 2.5% of the sample. A word on this clone: Its binding antigen is unknown. No base qualities exist here, and no much larger clone lies one base off it.

Results the study describes overall, beyond this receptor: PBMC samples for TCRB deep sequencing were selected based on availability. Pseudoprogression appeared unrelated to alterations in the top peripheral T cell clonotypes detected by TCRB sequencing. Immune responses induced by the vaccine were seen in roughly 95% of patients across multiple MHC alleles. The authors noted that analyses of patient blood samples could not be reproduced because of sample limitations.

The time point label for this specimen denotes: week 11, during vaccination. Every vaccine dose consisted of 300 ug of a 20-mer mutant IDH1 peptide in Montanide, administered subcutaneously together with topical imiquimod. Newly diagnosed WHO grade 3 or 4 IDH1-mutant astrocytomas showing loss of nuclear ATRX were present in the donors. The samples were drawn from NOA16, a multicentre, single-arm, open-label phase I trial in Germany that tested a mutant IDH1 peptide vaccine in humans for the first time. The DNeasy Blood and Tissue Kit was used to extract genomic DNA from EDTA blood for TCRB sequencing. Trimming removed 3 bases from V and 2 bases from J, leaving 4 bases between the germline ends. Per the germline V gene, MNHNS is the CDR1 and SASEGT is the CDR2. Reading from cysteine to phenylalanine, the CDR3 counts 12 amino acids. Just CDR3 DNA is preserved here, 36 bases in frame from base 1.

The source was PBMCs, collected from a glioma patient whose treatment included an IDH1 peptide vaccine. This receptor chain uses TRBV6-1 and TRBJ1-2; the D gene lacks a confident call. The sequence derives from a middle-aged man with glioma. The nucleotide sequence is given as TGTGCCAGCAGTGAGGGGAACTATGGCTACACCTTC. Its amino acids are CASSEGNYGYTF.